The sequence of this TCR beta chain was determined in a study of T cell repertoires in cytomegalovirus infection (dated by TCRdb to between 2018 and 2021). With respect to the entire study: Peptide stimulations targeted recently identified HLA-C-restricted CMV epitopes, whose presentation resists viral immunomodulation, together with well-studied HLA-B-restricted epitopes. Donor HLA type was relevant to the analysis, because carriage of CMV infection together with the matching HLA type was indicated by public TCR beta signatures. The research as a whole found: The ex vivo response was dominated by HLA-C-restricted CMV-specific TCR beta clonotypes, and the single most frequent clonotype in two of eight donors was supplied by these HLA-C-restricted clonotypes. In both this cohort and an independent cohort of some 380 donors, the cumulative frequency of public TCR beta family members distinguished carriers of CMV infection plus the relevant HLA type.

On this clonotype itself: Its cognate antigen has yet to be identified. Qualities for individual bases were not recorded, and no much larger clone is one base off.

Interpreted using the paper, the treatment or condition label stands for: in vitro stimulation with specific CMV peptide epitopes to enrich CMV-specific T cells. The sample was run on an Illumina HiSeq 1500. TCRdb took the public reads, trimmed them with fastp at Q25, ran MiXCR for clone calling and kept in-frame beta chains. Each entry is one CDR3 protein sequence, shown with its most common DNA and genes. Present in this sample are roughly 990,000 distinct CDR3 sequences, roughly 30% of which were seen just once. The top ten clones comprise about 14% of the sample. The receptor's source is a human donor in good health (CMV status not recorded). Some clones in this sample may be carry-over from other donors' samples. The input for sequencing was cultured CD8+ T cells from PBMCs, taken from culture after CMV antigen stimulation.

The CDR3 protein sequence reads: CASSEEGAILYGYTF. The sequenced DNA is TGTGCCAGCAGTGAAGAGGGGGCCATCCTCTATGGCTACACCTTC. The rearrangement joined TRBV2 to TRBJ1-2, with 7 central nucleotides matching TRBD1. Taken from cysteine to phenylalanine, the CDR3 has 15 residues. Only CDR3 DNA remains: 45 bases, in frame from the first base. From a lookup of the germline V gene, CDR1 and CDR2 are SNHLY and FYNNEI. Trimming leaves V shorter by 1 base and J shorter by 4 bases, with the junction holding 6 bases beyond the gene matches.